The 28 T cell receptor beta chains reported below all come from one sample, sequenced in a study of blood T cell repertoires in COVID-19. Libraries were prepared by immunoSEQ multiplex PCR; TCRdb keeps only in-frame clonotypes and omits some of them. In the table there are under 300,000 clones, about 85% of which are singletons. The sequenced sample consisted of peripheral blood. The receptors originated from a man aged 25 to 40 who had recovered from COVID-19.

The chain couples TRBV28 to TRBJ1-2, with a possible D match to TRBD1 (5 bases). CDR1 and CDR2 from the germline V gene are MDHEN and SYDVKM. This CDR3 region has 12 residues. V lost 4 bases and J lost 8, with 11 bases in between. In DNA, the CDR3 is TGTGCCAGCAGTTGGCCAGGGAACGGCTACACCTTC. It encodes CASSWPGNGYTF.

The CDR3 sequence: CASSPRDRNGELFF. CDR3 DNA: TGTGCCAGTAGTCCCCGGGACAGGAACGGGGAGCTGTTTTTT. The chain links TRBV19 to TRBJ2-2; 8 nucleotides match TRBD1. This CDR3 spans 14 amino acids. The junction had 6 bases not matched to a gene; V was cut back by 5 bases and J by 7 bases. Germline V gene lookup returns CDR1 LNHDA and CDR2 SQIVND (reference sequence). Full variable domain (missing parts from reference TRBV19 and TRBJ2-2): DGGITQSPKYLFRKEGQNVTLSCEQNLNHDAMYWYRQDPGQGLRLIYYSQIVNDFQKGDIAEGYSVSREKKESFPLTVTSAQKNPTAFYLCASSPRDRNGELFFGEGSRLTVL.

The V call is TRBV6-1, the J call TRBJ2-7, with TRBD2 identical over 7 bases. CDR3 length: 15 residues. V shed 3 bases and J 3 bases; nucleotides not matched to a gene: 8. Per germline, CDR1 MNHNS and CDR2 SASEGT. CDR3 nucleotide sequence: TGTGCCAGCAGTGAGAGGGCTAGCGGTTACTACGAGCAGTACTTC. Translation: CASSERASGYYEQYF.

The genes are TRBV7-8 and TRBJ2-4; 13 nucleotides agree with TRBD2. The ends lost 5 bases at V and 5 bases at J; junction bases unmatched: 6. This CDR3 is 16 amino acids long. From germline, CDR1 is SGHVS and CDR2 FQNEAQ. CDR3 region: CASSPGLAGLENIQYF. CDR3 nucleotide sequence: TGTGCCAGCAGCCCGGGACTAGCGGGGTTGGAAAACATTCAGTACTTC.

The rearrangement links TRBV3-1 (or the pseudogene TRBV3-2) to TRBJ2-5; D call uncertain. CDR1 is LGHDT, CDR2 YNNKEL, per germline (reference sequence). The CDR3 contains 13 residues. Trimming cost V 4 bases and J 2 bases, with 8 bases left between them. The CDR3 here is CASSPAGQETQYF. The CDR3 coding sequence is TGTGCCAGCAGCCCCGCAGGACAAGAGACCCAGTACTTC.

A single count supports this clone. V usage is TRBV5-4 and J usage is TRBJ1-5; the D gene is possibly TRBD1 (6 bases). Trimming removed 3 bases from V and 4 bases from J, with 11 bases in between. The germline V gene encodes CDR1 SGHNT and CDR2 YYREEE (reference sequence). CDR3 size: 14 residues. The CDR3 DNA reads TGTGCCAGCAGCTGGCAGGGGCCTAATCAGCCCCAGCATTTT. Amino acid sequence: CASSWQGPNQPQHF.

The gene calls are TRBV5-1 and TRBJ2-7; 8 bases agree with TRBD1. Germline assignment: CDR1 SGHRS and CDR2 YFSETQ. The CDR3 is 15 residues long. V was clipped by 4 bases and J by 3 bases; unmatched bases: 9. For the CDR3, the DNA is TGCGCCAGCAGCCCCGGACAGGGACTGTTCTACGAGCAGTACTTC. Translated, it gives CASSPGQGLFYEQYF. The complete variable domain, with remaining parts taken from reference TRBV5-1 and TRBJ2-7, reads KAGVTQTPRYLIKTRGQQVTLSCSPISGHRSVSWYQQTPGQGLQFLFEYFSETQRNKGNFPGRFSGRQFSNSRSEMNVSTLELGDSALYLCASSPGQGLFYEQYFGPGTRLTVT.

The chain is built from TRBV9 and TRBJ2-5; no reliable D call. The germline gives CDR1 SGDLS, CDR2 YYNGEE. Trimming took off 0 bases at V and 4 bases at J, with 10 bases between the two ends. The CDR3 contains 14 residues. Here the CDR3 DNA reads TGTGCCAGCAGCGTAGATAGCCCTGGAGAGACCCAGTACTTC. Its protein product is CASSVDSPGETQYF.

This clone was found many times. The rearrangement links TRBV4-2 to TRBJ1-4; the D is unclear. V gave up 4 bases and J gave up 3 bases, with 9 bases separating them. The CDR3 is 14 amino acids. Germline CDR1 is LGHNA and CDR2 is YNFKEQ. The DNA of the CDR3 is TGTGCCAGCAGCCTCCTTTTATCTAATGAAAAACTGTTTTTT. It specifies CASSLLLSNEKLFF.

The J gene is TRBJ2-1, the V gene TRBV28; no clear D. The CDR3 has 13 residues. Germline CDR1 MDHEN, CDR2 SYDVKM. With 1 base removed from V and 8 bases from J, the gap between germline ends came to 9 bases. CDR3 residues: CASSLLVEDEQFF. CDR3 DNA: TGTGCCAGCAGTTTATTAGTCGAAGATGAGCAGTTCTTC.

The J gene is TRBJ2-7, the V gene TRBV11-3; D is undetermined. V shed 4 bases and J shed 2 bases, with 6 bases lying between them. The CDR3 is 12 residues long. Germline V gives CDR1 SGHNT, CDR2 YENEEA. The DNA of the CDR3 is TGTGCCAGCAGCTCCAGGCCCTACGAGCAGTACGTC. Translation gives CASSSRPYEQYV.

V is TRBV13 and J is TRBJ2-4; the D gene is possibly TRBD2 (6 bases). The CDR3 has 16 amino acids. Trimming stripped 5 bases from V and 4 bases from J, with 18 bases between. The V gene's germline CDR1 is PRHDT and CDR2 FYEKMQ (reference sequence). CDR3 region: CASSPKGGVGKNIQYF. The DNA of the CDR3 is TGTGCCAGCAGCCCGAAGGGCGGGGTAGGGAAAAACATTCAGTACTTC.

V usage is TRBV5-8 and J usage is TRBJ2-3; 7 nucleotides align to TRBD2. Germline CDR1 and CDR2: SGHTS and YDEGEE. Trimming at V came to 4 bases and at J to 2 bases, leaving 7 bases not matched to a gene. The CDR3 contains 15 residues. CDR3 in amino acids: CASSRPSGPTDTQYF. In nucleotides, the CDR3 is TGTGCCAGCAGCCGACCTAGCGGTCCCACAGATACGCAGTATTTT.

J is TRBJ1-2 and V is TRBV27; 9 bases line up with TRBD1. V was clipped by 4 bases and J by 1 base; unmatched bases: 4. The CDR3 loop spans 15 amino acids. Looked up from germline, CDR1 is MNHEY and CDR2 is SMNVEV (reference sequence). The CDR3: CASSSQGALNYGYTF. CDR3 nucleotides: TGTGCCAGCAGTTCACAGGGGGCCCTTAACTATGGCTACACCTTC.

This chain links TRBV5-4 with TRBJ2-7, with TRBD2 matching 8 bases. V lost 3 bases to trimming and J lost 2 bases; unmatched junction nucleotides: 10. This CDR3 region has 16 residues. CDR1 is SGHNT and CDR2 is YYREEE in the germline V gene (reference sequence). The CDR3 DNA follows: TGTGCCAGCAGCTCCGATAGCGGGGCACTAGCCTACGAGCAGTACTTC. The encoded protein is CASSSDSGALAYEQYF. The variable domain in full, completed from reference TRBV5-4 and TRBJ2-7, reads ETGVTQSPTHLIKTRGQQVTLRCSSQSGHNTVSWYQQALGQGPQFIFQYYREEENGRGNFPPRFSGLQFPNYSSELNVNALELDDSALYLCASSSDSGALAYEQYFGPGTRLTVT.

The genes are TRBV3-1 (or the pseudogene TRBV3-2) and TRBJ2-7; TRBD2 agrees at 12 bases. CDR1 and CDR2 from the germline V gene are LGHDT and YNNKEL (reference sequence). The CDR3 consists of 15 residues. With 4 bases clipped from V and 6 bases from J, the junction kept 7 bases outside the gene matches. The CDR3 DNA reads as TGTGCCAGCAGCCTCAGACTAGCGGGGGTCGGCGAGCAGTACTTC. Translated, it gives CASSLRLAGVGEQYF.

The sample holds a few counts of this clone. The chain has TRBV24-1 and TRBJ1-4; D is perhaps TRBD1 (5 bases). The V gene's germline CDR1 is KGHDR and CDR2 SFDVKD. Trimming took off 6 bases at V and 8 bases at J, with 12 bases between the two ends. This CDR3 is built from 13 residues. The CDR3 loop reads CATSRGGSEKLFF. The CDR3, as DNA: TGTGCCACCAGTCGGGGGGGTAGCGAAAAACTGTTTTTT.

V and J are TRBV7-8 and TRBJ2-2, with a possible D match to TRBD2 (6 bases). Between the trimmed V and J ends, which lost 0 bases and 5 bases, there was a span of 7 bases. Per the germline V gene, CDR1 is SGHVS and CDR2 is FQNEAQ. The CDR3 runs 14 residues. The CDR3 bases are TGTGCCAGCAGCTTAGCGGGGGGAACCGGGGAGCTGTTTTTT. It codes for CASSLAGGTGELFF.

The gene calls are TRBV4-2 and TRBJ2-7; 8 bases fit TRBD1. CDR3 length: 14 residues. CDR1 and CDR2 from the germline V gene are LGHNA and YNFKEQ. The V segment lost 0 bases and the J segment 3 bases; nucleotides outside the gene matches: 1. The CDR3: CASSQDRGLYEQYF. The CDR3 DNA follows: TGTGCCAGCAGCCAAGACAGGGGGCTCTACGAGCAGTACTTC.

This chain connects TRBV12-3 or TRBV12-4 to TRBJ2-7; the match to TRBD2 covers 13 bases. With 6 bases clipped from V and 6 bases from J, the junction kept 2 bases outside the gene matches. CDR3 size: 13 residues. For the CDR3, the DNA is TGTGCCAGCAGGGGGACTAGCGGGGTCGAGCAGTACTTC. Translating it yields CASRGTSGVEQYF.

The chain links TRBV7-9 to TRBJ2-5; TRBD2 matches 12 bases. Germline assignment: CDR1 SEHNR and CDR2 FQNEAQ (reference sequence). The CDR3 runs 15 residues. V shed 5 bases and J 4 bases; nucleotides not matched to a gene: 5. DNA of the CDR3: TGTGCCAGCAGCAGCGGACTAGCGGGGACAGAGACCCAGTACTTC. Translation gives CASSSGLAGTETQYF.

The chain is built from TRBV4-2 and TRBJ2-1; D might be TRBD1 (5 bases). The length of the CDR3 is 16 residues. Looked up from germline, CDR1 is LGHNA and CDR2 is YNFKEQ. The V gene lost 0 bases and the J gene lost 4 bases, with 13 bases spanning the gap. CDR3 DNA sequence: TGTGCCAGCAGCCAAGAAGCGCTAGGGGTGTACAATGAGCAGTTCTTC. Residues: CASSQEALGVYNEQFF.

The chain recombines TRBV7-9 with TRBJ2-2; TRBD1 matches at 7 bases. The CDR3 loop spans 15 amino acids. Looked up from germline, CDR1 is SEHNR and CDR2 is FQNEAQ (reference sequence). V lost 4 bases and J lost 2; bases outside the gene matches: 4. The CDR3 here is CASSWRQGNTGELFF. The DNA of the CDR3 is TGTGCCAGCAGCTGGAGACAGGGCAACACCGGGGAGCTGTTTTTT.

V and J are TRBV6-5 and TRBJ1-4; D not resolved. From germline, CDR1 is MNHEY and CDR2 SVGAGI. The CDR3 runs 14 residues. V lost 0 bases, J lost 4 bases, and 6 bases lay in between. CDR3 sequence: CASSYSSGNEKLFF. As DNA, the CDR3 is TGTGCCAGCAGTTACTCATCCGGTAATGAAAAACTGTTTTTT.

The rearrangement links TRBV12-3 or TRBV12-4 to TRBJ1-2; 7 bases line up with TRBD1. J was trimmed by 3 bases and V by 5 bases; bases with no gene match: 3. This CDR3 comprises 13 residues. The CDR3 here is CASSIGTDYGYTF. CDR3 bases: TGTGCCAGCAGTATCGGGACAGACTATGGCTACACCTTC.

This clone was recorded many times. V usage is TRBV25-1 and J usage is TRBJ2-5; 12 bases align to TRBD1. The V gene's germline CDR1 is MGHDK and CDR2 SYGVNS. This CDR3 is built from 16 residues. Trimming cost V 3 bases and J 8 bases; bases outside gene matches: 10. DNA of the CDR3: TGTGCCAGCAGTGAGCCGGGACAGGGGGCCGATATCACCCAGTACTTC. The encoded protein is CASSEPGQGADITQYF.

The chain joins TRBV3-1 (or the pseudogene TRBV3-2) to TRBJ1-2; D is undetermined. V lost 3 bases and J 5 bases, leaving 22 bases between the germline ends. The length of the CDR3 is 17 residues. Germline loops: CDR1 LGHDT, CDR2 YNNKEL (reference sequence). The CDR3 DNA follows: TGTGCCAGCAGCCACAGAGATCCGTTTATTCCGGGTTATGGCTACACCTTC. Residues: CASSHRDPFIPGYGYTF.

The CDR3 coding sequence is TGTGCCAGCAGTGCTCCGGCTAGCGGGGGCCGAGAGACCCAGTACTTC. This gives the protein CASSAPASGGRETQYF. The V and J genes are TRBV28 and TRBJ2-5, with 10 bases lining up with TRBD2. Germline values: CDR1 MDHEN, CDR2 SYDVKM. The CDR3 is 16 residues long. V shed 5 bases, J shed 4 bases, and the junction held 10 bases outside the gene matches.